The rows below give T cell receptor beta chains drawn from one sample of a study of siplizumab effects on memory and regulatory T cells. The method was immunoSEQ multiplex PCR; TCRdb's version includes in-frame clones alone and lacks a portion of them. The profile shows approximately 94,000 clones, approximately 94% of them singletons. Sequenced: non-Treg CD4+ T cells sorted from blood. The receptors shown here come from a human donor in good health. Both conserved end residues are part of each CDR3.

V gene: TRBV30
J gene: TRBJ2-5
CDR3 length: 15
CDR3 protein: CACLRTSQSKETQYF

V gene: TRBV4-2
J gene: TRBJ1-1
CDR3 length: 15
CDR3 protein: CASSSGGVWNTEAFF

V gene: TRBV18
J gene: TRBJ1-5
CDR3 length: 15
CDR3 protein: CASSPSHRDNQPQHF

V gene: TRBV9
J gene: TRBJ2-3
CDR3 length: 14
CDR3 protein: CASSPQGSTDTQYF

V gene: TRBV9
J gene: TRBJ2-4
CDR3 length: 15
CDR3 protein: CASSASGAAKNIQYF

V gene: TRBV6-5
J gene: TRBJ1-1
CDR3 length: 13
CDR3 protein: CASGTGAYTEAFF

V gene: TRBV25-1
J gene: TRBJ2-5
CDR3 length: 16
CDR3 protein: CASRGRVANLQETQYF

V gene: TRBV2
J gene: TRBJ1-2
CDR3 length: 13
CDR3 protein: CASSRENRDGYTF

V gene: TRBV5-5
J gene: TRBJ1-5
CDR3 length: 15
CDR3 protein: CASSLGLPAGQPQHF

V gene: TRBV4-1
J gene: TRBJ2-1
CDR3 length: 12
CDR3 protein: CASSPLSGEQFF

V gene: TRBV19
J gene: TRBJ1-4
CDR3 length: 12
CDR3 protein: CAAAGTGEKLFF

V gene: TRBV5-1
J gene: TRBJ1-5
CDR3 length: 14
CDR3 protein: CASSLGGGNQPQHF

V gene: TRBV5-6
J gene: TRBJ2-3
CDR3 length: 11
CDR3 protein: CASRRTDTQYF

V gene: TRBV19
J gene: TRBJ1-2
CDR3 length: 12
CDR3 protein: CASTDRARGYTF

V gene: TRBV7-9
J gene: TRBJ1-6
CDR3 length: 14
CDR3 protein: CASSLGQFDSPLHF

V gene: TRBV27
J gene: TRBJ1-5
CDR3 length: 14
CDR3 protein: CASSFSYSNQPQHF

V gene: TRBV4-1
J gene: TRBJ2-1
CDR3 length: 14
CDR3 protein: CASSQAGGNNEQFF

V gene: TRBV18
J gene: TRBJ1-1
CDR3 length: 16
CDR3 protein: CASSPQQGLESSEAFF

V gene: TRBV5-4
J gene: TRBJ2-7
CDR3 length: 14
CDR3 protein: CASSSQRESYEQYF

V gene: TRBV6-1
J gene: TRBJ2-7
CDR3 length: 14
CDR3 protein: CASRRLAGSYEQYF

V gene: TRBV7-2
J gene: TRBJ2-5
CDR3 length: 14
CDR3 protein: CASSLAAVQETQYF

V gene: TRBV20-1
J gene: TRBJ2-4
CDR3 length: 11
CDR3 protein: CSVVSKNIQYF

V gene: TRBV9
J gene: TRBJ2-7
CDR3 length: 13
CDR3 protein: CASSLVVVHEQYF

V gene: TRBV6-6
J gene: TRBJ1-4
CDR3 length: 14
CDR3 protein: CASSQAKRSEKLFF

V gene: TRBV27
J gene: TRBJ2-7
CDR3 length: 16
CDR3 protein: CASSLSSGLTAYEQYF

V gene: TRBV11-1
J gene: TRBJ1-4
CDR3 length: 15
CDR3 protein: CASRLGQGGNEKLFF

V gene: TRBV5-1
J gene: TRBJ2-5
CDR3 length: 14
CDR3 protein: CASSRTGEKETQYF

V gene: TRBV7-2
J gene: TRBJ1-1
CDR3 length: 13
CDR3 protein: CASRSGSGDEAFF

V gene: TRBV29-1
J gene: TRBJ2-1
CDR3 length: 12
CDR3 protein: CSVGTGGNEQFF

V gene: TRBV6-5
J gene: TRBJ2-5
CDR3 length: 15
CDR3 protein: CASRVAGGHGETQYF

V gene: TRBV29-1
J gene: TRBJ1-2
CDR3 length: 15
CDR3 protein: CSSSERPGTGLGYTF

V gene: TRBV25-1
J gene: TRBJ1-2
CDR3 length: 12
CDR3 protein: CASSQGVGGYTF

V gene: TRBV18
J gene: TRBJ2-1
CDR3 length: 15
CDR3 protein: CASSPLAGVINEQFF

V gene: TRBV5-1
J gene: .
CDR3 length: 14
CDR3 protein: CASSWTDHTYEQYF

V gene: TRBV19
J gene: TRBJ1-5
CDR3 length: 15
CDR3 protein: CASSPAGQGGQPQHF

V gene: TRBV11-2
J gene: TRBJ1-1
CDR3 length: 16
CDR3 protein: CASSPWGAEGLTEAFF

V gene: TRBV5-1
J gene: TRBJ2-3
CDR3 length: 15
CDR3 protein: CASSAGGRAMYTQYF

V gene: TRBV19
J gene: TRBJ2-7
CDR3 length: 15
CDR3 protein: CASSWDRGRLYEQYF

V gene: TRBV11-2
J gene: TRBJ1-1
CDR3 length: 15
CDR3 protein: CASSLSGTANTEAFF

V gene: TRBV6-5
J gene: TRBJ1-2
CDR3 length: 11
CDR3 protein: CASQYRNGYTF

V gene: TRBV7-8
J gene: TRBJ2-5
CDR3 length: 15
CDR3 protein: CASLPSTSGRETQYF

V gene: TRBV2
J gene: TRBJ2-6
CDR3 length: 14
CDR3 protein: CASRGLTGANVLTF

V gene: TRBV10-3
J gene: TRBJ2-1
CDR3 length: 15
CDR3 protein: CAISESLAAYNEQFF

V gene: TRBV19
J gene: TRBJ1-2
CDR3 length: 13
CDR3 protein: CASSMRDRGPYTF

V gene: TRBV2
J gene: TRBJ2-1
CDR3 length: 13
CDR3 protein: CASSRKPYNEQFF

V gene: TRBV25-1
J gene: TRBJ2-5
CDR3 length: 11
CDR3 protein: CASSPRETQYF

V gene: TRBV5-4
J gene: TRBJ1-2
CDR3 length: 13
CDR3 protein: CASSLTGGSGYTF

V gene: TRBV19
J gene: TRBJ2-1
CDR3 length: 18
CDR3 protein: CASTERSREGRSYNEQFF